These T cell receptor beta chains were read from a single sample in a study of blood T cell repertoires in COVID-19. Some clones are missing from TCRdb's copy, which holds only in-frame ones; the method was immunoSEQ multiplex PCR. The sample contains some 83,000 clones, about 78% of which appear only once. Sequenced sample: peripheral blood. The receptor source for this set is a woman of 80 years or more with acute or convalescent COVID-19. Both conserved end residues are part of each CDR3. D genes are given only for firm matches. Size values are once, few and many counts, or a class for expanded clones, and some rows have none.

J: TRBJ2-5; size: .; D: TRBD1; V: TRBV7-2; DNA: TGTGCCAGCAGCTTACGTAGGGGGCGCTTTGAGACCCAGTACTTC; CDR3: CASSLRRGRFETQYF
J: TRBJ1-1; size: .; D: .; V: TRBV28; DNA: .; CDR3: CASSLEREHTEAFF
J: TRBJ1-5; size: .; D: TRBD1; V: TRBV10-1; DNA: TGCGCCAGCAGATCCCGAGACAGGGTAGGCCAGCCCCAGCATTTT; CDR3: CASRSRDRVGQPQHF
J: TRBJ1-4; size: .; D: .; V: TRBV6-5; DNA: TGTGCCAGCAGTTTCATCCGGGACACGATCGAAAAACTGTTTTTT; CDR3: CASSFIRDTIEKLFF
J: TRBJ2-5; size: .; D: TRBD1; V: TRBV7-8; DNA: TGTGCCAGCAGCACGGTCGGGGGGACAGGGGAAGAGACCCAGTACTTC; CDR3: CASSTVGGTGEETQYF
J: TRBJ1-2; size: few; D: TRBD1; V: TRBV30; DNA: TGTGCCTGGAGTGAAGGGGGCGGCTACACCTTC; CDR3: CAWSEGGGYTF
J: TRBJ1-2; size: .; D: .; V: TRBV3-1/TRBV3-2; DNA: TGTGCCAGCAGCCCCTCTCTACAGGGCTATGGCTACACCTTC; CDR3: CASSPSLQGYGYTF
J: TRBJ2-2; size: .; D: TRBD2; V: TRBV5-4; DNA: TGTGCCAGCAGCTTATATAGCGGGGGGCCGAAGACCGGGGAGCTGTTTTTT; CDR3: CASSLYSGGPKTGELFF
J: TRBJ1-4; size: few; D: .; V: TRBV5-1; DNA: TGCGCCAGCAGCTTGGATATCGATGAAAAACTGTTTTTT; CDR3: CASSLDIDEKLFF
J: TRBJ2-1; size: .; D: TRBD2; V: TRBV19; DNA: TGTGCCAGTAGTATTTTTCGTTGGGAGCGGGGTGCGGAGGAATCCTACAATGAGCAGTTCTTC; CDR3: CASSIFRWERGAEESYNEQFF
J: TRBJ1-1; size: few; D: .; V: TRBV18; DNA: TGTGCCAGCTCACCTCCGGGGGAGAACACTGAAGCTTTCTTT; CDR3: CASSPPGENTEAFF
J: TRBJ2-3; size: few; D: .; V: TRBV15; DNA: TGTGCCACCAGCAGAGATCGAGGACAGAACACAGATACGCAGTATTTT; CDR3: CATSRDRGQNTDTQYF
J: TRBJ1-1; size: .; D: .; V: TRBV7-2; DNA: TGTGCCAGCAGCGCAAATCAGGGCGGCACTGAAGCTTTCTTT; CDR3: CASSANQGGTEAFF
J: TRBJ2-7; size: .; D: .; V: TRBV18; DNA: TGTGCCAGCTCACCACCATCGGGACTCCGGCACGAGCAGTACTTC; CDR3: CASSPPSGLRHEQYF
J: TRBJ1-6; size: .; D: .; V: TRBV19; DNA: TGTGCCAGTAGTATCAGCAGGGCCGGGGGGAATTCACCCCTCCACTTT; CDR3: CASSISRAGGNSPLHF
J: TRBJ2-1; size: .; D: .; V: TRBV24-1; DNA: TGTGCCACCAGTGAGTACGGGACATCTCCTCGGGGATCCTACAATGAGCAGTTCTTC; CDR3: CATSEYGTSPRGSYNEQFF
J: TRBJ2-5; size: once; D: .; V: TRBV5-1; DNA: TGCGCCAGCAGCTTTCACCAGGGGAAGGGAGAGACCCAGTACTTC; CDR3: CASSFHQGKGETQYF
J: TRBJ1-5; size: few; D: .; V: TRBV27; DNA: TGTGCCAGCAGTAAGACGGGGGGCAATCAGCCCCAGCATTTT; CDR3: CASSKTGGNQPQHF
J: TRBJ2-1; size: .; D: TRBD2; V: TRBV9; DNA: TGTGCCTCCGGGCTAGCGGGGTCCGCCTACAATGAGCAGTTCTTC; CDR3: CASGLAGSAYNEQFF
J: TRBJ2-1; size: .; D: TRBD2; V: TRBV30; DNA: TGTGCCTGGAATGTAGCGGGGGGGAGCTCCTACAATGAGCAGTTCTTC; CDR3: CAWNVAGGSSYNEQFF
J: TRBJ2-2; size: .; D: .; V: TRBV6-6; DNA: TGTGCCAGCAGTTATCTACCTAACACCGGGGAGCTGTTTTTT; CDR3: CASSYLPNTGELFF
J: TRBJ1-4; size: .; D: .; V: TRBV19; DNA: TGTGCCAGTAGTTATTCACTGGCAACTAATGAAAAACTGTTTTTT; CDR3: CASSYSLATNEKLFF
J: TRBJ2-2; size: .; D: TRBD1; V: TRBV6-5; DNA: TGTGCCACCAGGACAGGAGCGAACACCGGGGAGCTGTTTTTT; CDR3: CATRTGANTGELFF
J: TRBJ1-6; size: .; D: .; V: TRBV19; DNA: TGTGCCAGTACCACAGGAGGAGGGCGCCCGGATTCACCCCTCCACTTT; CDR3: CASTTGGGRPDSPLHF
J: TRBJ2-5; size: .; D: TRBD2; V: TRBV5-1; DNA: TGCGCCAGCAGCATTGGACTAGCGGATAGAAAAGAGACCCAGTACTTC; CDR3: CASSIGLADRKETQYF
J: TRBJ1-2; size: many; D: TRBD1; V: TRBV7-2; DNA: TGTGCCAGCAGCTCGGGACAGGGTTATGGCTACACCTTC; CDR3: CASSSGQGYGYTF
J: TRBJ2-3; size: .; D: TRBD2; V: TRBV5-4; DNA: TGTGCCAGCAGCGGGGGACTAGCGGGGGCCACAGATACGCAGTATTTT; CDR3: CASSGGLAGATDTQYF
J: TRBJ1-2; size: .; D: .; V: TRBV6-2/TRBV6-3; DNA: TGTGCCAGCAGTTACGGGTTTATAGGGGAAAACTATGGCTACACCTTC; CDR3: CASSYGFIGENYGYTF
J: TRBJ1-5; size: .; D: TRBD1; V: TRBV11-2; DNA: TGTGCCAGCAGCTCCGCCGGACAGGGGAAGGATCAGCCCCAGCATTTT; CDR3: CASSSAGQGKDQPQHF
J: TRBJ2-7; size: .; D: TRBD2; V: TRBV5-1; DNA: TGCGCCAGCAGCTTGGGGACGACTAGCAGAATTTACGAGCAGTACTTC; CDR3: CASSLGTTSRIYEQYF
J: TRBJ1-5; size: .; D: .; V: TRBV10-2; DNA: TGCGCCAGCAGTGAGTGGGGGGGCCAGCCCCAGCATTTT; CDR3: CASSEWGGQPQHF
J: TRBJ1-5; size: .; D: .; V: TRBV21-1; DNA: TGTGCCAGCACGGGACAGGGAATTAATAGCAATCAGCCCCAGCATTTT; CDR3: CASTGQGINSNQPQHF
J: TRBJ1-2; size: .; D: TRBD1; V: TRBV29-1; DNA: TGCAGCGTTGGGGGGACAGGGAGCGGCTACACCTTC; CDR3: CSVGGTGSGYTF